This T cell receptor beta chain derives from a study of Ad26.COV2.S vaccination and SARS-CoV-2 variants. Study information: This donor came from the COV1001 trial of Ad26.COV2.S. Administration of Ad26.COV2.S was intramuscular, either once or twice 56 days apart.

Data came from immunoSEQ multiplex PCR; TCRdb stores just in-frame clones and leaves some out. The data show 200,000 to 250,000 clones, 85% to 90% seen once. Treatment defined: about 20 received Ad26.COV2.S at low or high dose, single or two shots; 5 received placebo; per-sample allocation not given. On day 63 after the first injection, vaccine and placebo recipients gave samples. At a Boston site, the person donating was an adult of 18-55 years. As its vector, the vaccine had Ad26, which expressed Wuhan-strain SARS-CoV-2 spike. This TCR derives from a person between 18 and 65 years old who received the Ad26.COV2.S COVID-19 vaccine or a placebo. The input for sequencing was peripheral blood, taken in a trial of Ad26.COV2.S vaccine versus placebo.

The CDR3 here is CASSWDRVTYEQYF. The CDR3 DNA reads as TGTGCCAGCAGCTGGGACAGGGTAACCTACGAGCAGTACTTC. The chain employs TRBV7-9 and TRBJ2-7; 9 nucleotides agree with TRBD1. CDR3 size: 14 residues. Germline trimming cut 4 bases from V and 2 bases from J; bases unmatched to any gene: 3. CDR1 is SEHNR and CDR2 is FQNEAQ in the germline V gene (reference sequence).